This paragraph reports one TCR beta chain. This specimen belongs to a study of blood T cell repertoires in COVID-19. As for the study in general: PBMCs, B-cell-depleted T cells, or T cells provided the cDNA or gDNA that made up the material.

Trimming removed 6 bases from V and 3 bases from J, with 10 bases in between. Germline values: CDR1 KGHSH, CDR2 LQKENI. The CDR3 length is 13 residues. Methods used by the authors: Scientists estimated how many nucleated cells there were by amplifying reference gene primers. Only in-frame clones appear in the TCRdb table, and some are missing; sequencing was by immunoSEQ multiplex PCR. The D gene and trimming were derived from the DNA, and the V and J assignments and clone size from that table. Of 200,000 to 300,000 clones detected, 75% to 85% appear once; the ten largest clones hold 7.5%. The J gene is TRBJ2-3, the V gene TRBV18; D is perhaps TRBD1 (5 bases). The source material was peripheral blood. This TCR came from a woman of 80 years or more with COVID-19, enrolled during active disease. The CDR3 loop reads CASSRSGTDTQYF. The CDR3 DNA sequence: TGTGCCAGCTCGCGATCAGGGACAGATACGCAGTATTTT.